The 30 T cell receptor beta chains below come from one sample, sequenced in a study of blood T cell repertoires in COVID-19 (dated by TCRdb to the early 2020s). The receptor library was made with the immunoSEQ multiplex PCR assay. As stored in TCRdb, this immuneACCESS dataset retains in-frame rearrangements with V and J assigned. A fraction of the clones does not appear; measured against another copy, unresolved V genes explain less than half of the discrepancy, and the remainder lacks a known reason. The sample includes some 120,000 clones, with 85% observed a single time. Approximately 6.6% of the sample goes to the ten largest clones. The sequenced sample consisted of peripheral blood. The receptors shown here come from a man older than 75 with active or convalescent COVID-19.

This CDR3 is CASSAYSGINTGELFF. CDR3 bases: TGTGCCAGCAGCGCCTATAGCGGGATAAACACCGGGGAGCTGTTTTTT. This chain joins TRBV5-4 and TRBJ2-2; the match to TRBD2 covers 8 bases. CDR1 is SGHNT and CDR2 is YYREEE in the germline V gene (reference sequence). This CDR3 contains 16 residues. The trim removed 4 bases at V and 2 bases at J, leaving 7 bases unmatched.

This chain joins TRBV10-2 and TRBJ1-5; D is possibly TRBD1 (5 bases). This CDR3 region has 15 residues. Germline V CDR1 and CDR2: WSHSY, SAAADI. Trimming removed 6 bases at V and 1 base at J, with 13 bases between. CDR3 coding DNA: TGCGCCAGCAGGATGGGGGGAACCAGCAATCAGCCCCAGCATTTT. This codes for CASRMGGTSNQPQHF.

The chain has TRBV5-6 and TRBJ2-5; 9 positions match TRBD1. With V trimmed by 3 bases and J by 5 bases, 8 bases remained unmatched. CDR1 is SGHDT and CDR2 is YYEEEE in the germline V gene. This CDR3 is 15 amino acids long. CDR3 sequence: CASSSGTGRWETQYF. For the CDR3, the DNA is TGTGCCAGCAGCTCTGGGACAGGGCGTTGGGAGACCCAGTACTTC.

This clone was observed a single time. The genes are TRBV19 and TRBJ2-7; possible D gene TRBD1, 6 bases. The germline V gene has CDR1 LNHDA and CDR2 SQIVND (reference sequence). The germline V and J ends were trimmed by 6 bases and 4 bases, with 10 bases remaining between them. The CDR3 sequence is 12 residues long. CDR3 sequence: CASSAQGYEQYF. DNA of the CDR3: TGTGCCAGTAGCGCGCAGGGGTACGAGCAGTACTTC.

J is TRBJ2-1 and V is TRBV19, with 7 bases lining up with TRBD1. Germline assignment: CDR1 LNHDA and CDR2 SQIVND (reference sequence). After removal of 7 bases from V and 4 bases from J, the junction contained 7 bases not matched to a gene. The CDR3 extends over 14 amino acids. CDR3 coding DNA: TGTGCCAGTAACCCCGGGACAGTATACAATGAGCAGTTCTTC. Translation: CASNPGTVYNEQFF.

This clone has just one count. The chain combines TRBV20-1 with TRBJ2-3; unclear D gene. This CDR3 comprises 11 residues. V dropped 6 bases and J dropped 3 bases, with 7 bases sitting between them. The germline V gene has CDR1 DFQATT and CDR2 SNEGSKA (reference sequence). The CDR3 DNA is TGCAGTGCCTATCGTACAGATACGCAGTATTTT. This encodes CSAYRTDTQYF.

This chain connects TRBV7-2 to TRBJ1-1; D remains unclear. With 5 bases removed from V and 4 bases from J, the gap between germline ends came to 11 bases. The CDR3 runs 13 residues. CDR1 and CDR2 (germline): SGHTA, FQGNSA. CDR3 nucleotide sequence: TGTGCCAGCAGCCAGGCCCCGGCCACTGAAGCTTTCTTT. Its translation is CASSQAPATEAFF.

The rearrangement uses TRBV4-1 and TRBJ2-3, with TRBD1 as a possible D gene (5 bases). Germline-derived CDR1 and CDR2 are MGHRA and YSYEKL. This CDR3 is built from 15 residues. V was shortened by 2 bases and J by 2 bases, with 11 bases between the two germline ends. CDR3 bases: TGCGCCAGCAGCCAAATTCAGACAGACACAGATACGCAGTATTTT. As protein: CASSQIQTDTDTQYF.

The genes are TRBV12-3 or TRBV12-4 and TRBJ2-5, with D perhaps matching TRBD1 (6 bases). Trimming cost V 4 bases and J 3 bases, with 6 bases left between them. The CDR3 sequence is 12 residues long. The CDR3 loop reads CASSWTEETQYF. DNA for the CDR3: TGTGCCAGCAGTTGGACAGAAGAGACCCAGTACTTC.

J is TRBJ1-4 and V is TRBV25-1, with 9 bases aligning to TRBD1. The CDR3 spans 16 residues. J lost 7 bases, V lost 1 base, and 7 bases had no gene match. The germline V gene has CDR1 MGHDK and CDR2 SYGVNS. CDR3 bases: TGTGCCAGCAGTGAATCAGGACAGGGGCCGGCTGAAAAACTGTTTTTT. Protein: CASSESGQGPAEKLFF.

The rearrangement uses TRBV6-1 and TRBJ1-6; D might be TRBD1 (5 bases). V dropped 2 bases and J dropped 7 bases, with 12 bases sitting between them. Germline V gene lookup returns CDR1 MNHNS and CDR2 SASEGT. The CDR3 length is 15 residues. The CDR3: CASSEFWGSNSPLHF. The CDR3 DNA reads TGTGCCAGCAGTGAATTTTGGGGCAGCAATTCACCCCTCCACTTT.

The chain joins TRBV4-1 to TRBJ2-5; TRBD1 matches at 9 bases. Germline trimming cut 5 bases from V and 5 bases from J; bases unmatched to any gene: 9. The CDR3 is 15 amino acids. From germline, CDR1 is MGHRA and CDR2 YSYEKL. The CDR3 protein is CASSEGDRDGETQYF. For the CDR3, the DNA is TGCGCCAGCAGCGAAGGGGACAGGGATGGGGAGACCCAGTACTTC.

The V and J genes are TRBV12-3 or TRBV12-4 and TRBJ1-2, with TRBD1 identical over 7 bases. V shed 4 bases, J shed 4 bases, and the junction held 3 bases outside the gene matches. The CDR3 has 13 amino acids. This CDR3 reads CASSSRGFYGYTF. CDR3 sequence (DNA): TGTGCCAGCAGTTCCAGGGGGTTCTATGGCTACACCTTC.

V and J are TRBV6-5 and TRBJ1-2; 10 bases fit TRBD1. Germline CDR1 MNHEY, CDR2 SVGAGI. The CDR3 has 14 amino acids. V lost 4 bases and J lost 6; bases outside the gene matches: 5. The CDR3 loop reads CASSSGTGVNGYTF. The CDR3 DNA reads TGTGCCAGCAGTTCCGGGACAGGGGTTAATGGCTACACCTTC.

The V gene is TRBV28, the J gene TRBJ1-1; D perhaps matches TRBD1 (5 bases). CDR1 is MDHEN and CDR2 is SYDVKM in the germline V gene. The length of the CDR3 is 13 residues. V lost 4 bases and J 5 bases, leaving 11 bases between the germline ends. CDR3 region: CASSSRQLTEAFF. The CDR3 DNA follows: TGTGCCAGCAGTTCCAGACAGTTGACTGAAGCTTTCTTT.

V and J are TRBV20-1 and TRBJ1-2, with TRBD1 matching over 7 bases. The CDR3 is 14 residues long. V shed 3 bases and J 4 bases; nucleotides not matched to a gene: 8. The germline V gene encodes CDR1 DFQATT and CDR2 SNEGSKA (reference sequence). The CDR3 bases are TGCAGTGCTAGTCCATGGGCAGGGGGCTATGGCTACACCTTC. Translating gives CSASPWAGGYGYTF.

This clone showed up just once. The chain links TRBV13 to TRBJ2-1; 13 bases agree with TRBD2. Germline V lookup: CDR1 PRHDT, CDR2 FYEKMQ (reference sequence). J gave up 10 bases and V 4 bases, and 7 bases lay outside the gene matches. The CDR3 sequence is 15 residues long. The CDR3 sequence is CASSSTGLAGVEQFF. As DNA, the CDR3 is TGTGCCAGCAGCTCTACCGGACTAGCGGGAGTAGAGCAGTTCTTC. The full variable domain, completed using reference TRBV13 and TRBJ2-1, is AAGVIQSPRHLIKEKRETATLKCYPIPRHDTVYWYQQGPGQDPQFLISFYEKMQSDKGSIPDRFSAQQFSDYHSELNMSSLELGDSALYFCASSSTGLAGVEQFFGPGTRLTVL.

This sequence joins TRBV6-5 and TRBJ1-1; D might be TRBD1 (6 bases). The V end lost 5 bases, the J end lost 8 bases, and 15 bases lay between the germline ends. CDR1 is MNHEY, CDR2 SVGAGI, per germline. The CDR3 is 13 amino acids. DNA for the CDR3: TGTGCCAGCAGTAACACGGACAGACGAGAAGCTTTCTTT. As protein: CASSNTDRREAFF.

V and J are TRBV14 and TRBJ1-6; D gene ambiguous. Germline V gene lookup returns CDR1 SGHDN and CDR2 FVKESK. CDR3 size: 17 residues. Deletions cut 2 bases from V and 7 bases from J, with 18 bases between. The CDR3 bases are TGTGCCAGCAGCCAAATTTCCGGGAATCGGTTGAATTCACCCCTCCACTTT. It is translated as CASSQISGNRLNSPLHF.

In DNA form, the CDR3 reads TGTGCCAGCAGCGGGACAGGGGAGAGTCAGCCCCAGCATTTT. Translating it yields CASSGTGESQPQHF. V and J are TRBV6-5 and TRBJ1-5; 10 bases align to TRBD1. This CDR3 has 14 amino acids. The V segment lost 6 bases and the J segment 6 bases; nucleotides outside the gene matches: 5. Germline CDR1 and CDR2: MNHEY and SVGAGI.

The rearrangement links TRBV18 to TRBJ2-7; 9 bases match TRBD1. Germline V lookup: CDR1 KGHSH, CDR2 LQKENI. The CDR3 sequence is 14 residues long. V was clipped by 3 bases and J by 6 bases; unmatched bases: 6. The CDR3 is CASSPAPTGGEQYF. In DNA form, the CDR3 reads TGTGCCAGCTCACCGGCCCCGACAGGGGGCGAGCAGTACTTC. The whole variable domain, filled in from reference TRBV18 and TRBJ2-7, reads NAGVMQNPRHLVRRRGQEARLRCSPMKGHSHVYWYRQLPEEGLKFMVYLQKENIIDESGMPKERFSAEFPKEGPSILRIQQVVRGDSAAYFCASSPAPTGGEQYFGPGTRLTVT.

The chain couples TRBV5-1 to TRBJ1-1; TRBD1 is a possible D gene (6 bases). Germline V gene lookup returns CDR1 SGHRS and CDR2 YFSETQ. V lost 3 bases and J 0 bases, leaving 12 bases between the germline ends. CDR3 size: 15 residues. CDR3: CASSWAGAVNTEAFF. For the CDR3, the DNA is TGCGCCAGCAGCTGGGCGGGGGCGGTGAACACTGAAGCTTTCTTT.

J is TRBJ2-7 and V is TRBV28, with 9 bases aligning to TRBD1. Losses at the gene ends were 5 bases for V and 5 bases for J; bases not matched to a gene: 16. This CDR3 contains 17 residues. The germline CDR1 and CDR2 sequences are MDHEN and SYDVKM. The CDR3 here is CASSRLRADRGENEQYF. DNA for the CDR3: TGTGCCAGCAGTCGTCTCAGGGCAGACAGGGGGGAAAACGAGCAGTACTTC.

This clone appeared once. This chain connects TRBV24-1 to TRBJ2-7; 8 bases are shared with TRBD1. V trimming: 4 bases; J trimming: 5 bases; junction bases outside the gene matches: 12. This CDR3 is 16 amino acids long. Germline V gene data show CDR1 as KGHDR and CDR2 as SFDVKD. CDR3 sequence reads: CATSDPKDRAPNEQYF. The CDR3 DNA reads as TGTGCCACCAGTGACCCTAAGGACAGGGCCCCCAACGAGCAGTACTTC.

This sequence joins TRBV10-3 and TRBJ2-1; weak D call: TRBD1 (6 bases). V was shortened by 11 bases and J by 8 bases, with 22 bases between the two germline ends. In germline, CDR1 is ENHRY, CDR2 SYGVKD. The CDR3 extends over 14 amino acids. CDR3 in DNA: TGTGCCTCCTCCCCCGCCGGGGACAACGATGAGCAGTTCTTC. Protein: CASSPAGDNDEQFF.

The chain couples TRBV7-3 to TRBJ2-3; 7 positions agree with TRBD2. Germline V gene data show CDR1 as SGHTA and CDR2 as FQGTGA. Trimming at V came to 0 bases and at J to 0 bases, leaving 6 bases not matched to a gene. This CDR3 spans 17 amino acids. CDR3 region: CASSLTGTTVSTDTQYF. The CDR3 nucleotides are TGTGCCAGCAGCTTAACCGGGACTACCGTTAGCACAGATACGCAGTATTTT. The full variable domain, its missing parts supplied by reference TRBV7-3 and TRBJ2-3, is GAGVSQTPSNKVTEKGKYVELRCDPISGHTALYWYRQSLGQGPEFLIYFQGTGAADDSGLPNDRFFAVRPEGSVSTLKIQRTERGDSAVYLCASSLTGTTVSTDTQYFGPGTRLTVL.

The J gene is TRBJ2-7, the V gene TRBV5-5, with 16 bases lining up with TRBD2. The V segment lost 4 bases and the J segment 3 bases; nucleotides outside the gene matches: 4. CDR1 and CDR2 (germline): SGHKS, YYEKEE (reference sequence). There are 16 residues in the CDR3. The CDR3 nucleotides read TGTGCCAGCAGCCCGGGACTAGCGGGAGGGGGCTACGAGCAGTACTTC. As protein: CASSPGLAGGGYEQYF.

The V and J genes are TRBV7-9 and TRBJ2-1; maybe TRBD2 (5 bases). Germline V CDR1 and CDR2: SEHNR, FQNEAQ (reference sequence). The ends were cut back, 5 bases at V and 5 bases at J, with 16 bases in the middle. The length of the CDR3 is 15 residues. This CDR3 is CASSPDPAGNNEQFF. CDR3 sequence (DNA): TGTGCCAGCAGCCCCGACCCCGCCGGGAACAATGAGCAGTTCTTC. Drawing the rest from reference TRBV7-9 and TRBJ2-1, the complete variable domain is DTGVSQNPRHKITKRGQNVTFRCDPISEHNRLYWYRQTLGQGPEFLTYFQNEAQLEKSRLLSDRFSAERPKGSFSTLEIQRTEQGDSAMYLCASSPDPAGNNEQFFGPGTRLTVL.

This sequence joins TRBV11-3 and TRBJ2-2; 14 bases line up with TRBD2. The length of the CDR3 is 16 residues. Per the germline V gene, CDR1 is SGHNT and CDR2 is YENEEA. V was pared by 5 bases and J by 4 bases, with 3 bases of the junction left unmatched. The CDR3 region has the DNA TGTGCCAGCAGCGCGGGGACTAGCGGGAGCACCGGGGAGCTGTTTTTT. Protein: CASSAGTSGSTGELFF.

V usage is TRBV3-1 (or the pseudogene TRBV3-2) and J usage is TRBJ1-2; D is ambiguous. This CDR3 spans 14 amino acids. Germline-derived CDR1 and CDR2 are LGHDT and YNNKEL (reference sequence). Trimming stripped 1 base from V and 4 bases from J, with 10 bases between. CDR3 sequence reads: CASSQGGSTYGYTF. DNA for the CDR3: TGTGCCAGCAGCCAAGGAGGGAGTACCTATGGCTACACCTTC.